Sequencing of this T cell receptor (beta chain) was carried out in a study of CD8 T cells in Susac syndrome. Trimming shortened V by 0 bases and J by 4 bases, and 4 bases separated the two germline ends. Germline lookup yields CDR1 LNHNV and CDR2 YYDKDF (reference sequence). The CDR3 totals 13 residues. The study's findings and limits: As the study acknowledged, the number of individuals in its TCR sequencing and HLA analysis was relatively small.

CD8+ and CD4+ T cells taken from blood had their TCR beta sequenced. The multiple sclerosis control group comprised treatment-naive patients with stable or active relapsing-remitting disease. The authors reverse transcribed roughly 0.5 to 1 ug RNA with random hexamers. immunoSEQ multiplex PCR amplified TCR beta CDR3 across 54 Vbeta, 13 Jbeta. TCRdb passed the immunoSEQ multiplex PCR reads through MiXCR, listing each CDR3 protein once. The sample has approximately 200,000 distinct CDR3 sequences, approximately 95% seen once. Remarks on this clonotype: Its target is not known.

The sequence was collected from a human donor with multiple sclerosis. Sample: CD4+ T cells from PBMCs. The rearrangement joins TRBV15 to TRBJ1-5; D remains ambiguous. In DNA, the CDR3 is TGTGCCACCAGCAGAGATCCAAATCAGCCCCAGCATTTT. This codes for CATSRDPNQPQHF.